This T cell receptor beta chain was recorded in a study of cytomegalovirus exposure and HLA in healthy donors. In the case of this clone: Its antigen is not identified.

Study results and limitations: Generally TCR sequences proved uncommon, though certain public TCRs appeared in numerous donors. According to the study, around 180 TCR beta chains were cytomegalovirus-associated. In a later analysis, TCR beta V- and J-gene trimming showed a link to a missense DCLRE1C variant.

The PCR had 60 Vbeta and 13 Jbeta primers. Assay: immunoSEQ multiplex PCR; the TCRdb copy retains only in-frame clones and omits some. The sample lists about 95,000 clones, about 77% occurring once. This clonotype was sampled from a woman in her 40s in good health and CMV-seronegative. The sample comprised PBMCs.

DNA for the CDR3: TGTGCCAGCAGTTTATTGGCCAGGGGATATGGCTACACCTTC. It codes for CASSLLARGYGYTF. This chain uses TRBV28 with TRBJ1-2; weak D call: TRBD1 (6 bases). Germline assignment: CDR1 MDHEN and CDR2 SYDVKM. Deletions cut 1 base from V and 5 bases from J, with 11 bases between. This CDR3 is 14 amino acids long.